This TCR beta chain was sequenced for a study of T-cell reconstitution after alpha-beta-depleted transplantation in children. Overall study findings and caveats: Recipient T cells and thymic progenitors that survived gave rise to the high TCRbeta diversity observed at day 60 in some patients. Expanded graft clones numbering several hundred reportedly gave rise to alpha-beta T cells about two months after transplant.

To note about this clonotype: As yet, its antigen is unknown. This may come from a read error, since a much larger clone is one base off.

Trimming stripped 8 bases from V and 1 base from J, with 1 base between. This CDR3 spans 10 amino acids. Unique molecular identifiers were incorporated into the prepared TCRbeta library. From the PCR reads, TCRdb called clonotypes with MiXCR, one entry per CDR3 protein. In the table there are around 580,000 distinct CDR3 sequences, more than 20% of which are singletons. The rearrangement uses TRBV12-3 or TRBV12-4 and TRBJ2-3; no definite D call. This receptor was identified in a boy under two years old with Wiskott-Aldrich syndrome, due to receive a stem cell transplant. The sample in question was PBMCs, obtained before TCRalphabeta/CD19-depleted stem cell transplant. In DNA, the CDR3 is TGTGCCAGCGGCACAGATACGCAGTATTTT. This codes for CASGTDTQYF.